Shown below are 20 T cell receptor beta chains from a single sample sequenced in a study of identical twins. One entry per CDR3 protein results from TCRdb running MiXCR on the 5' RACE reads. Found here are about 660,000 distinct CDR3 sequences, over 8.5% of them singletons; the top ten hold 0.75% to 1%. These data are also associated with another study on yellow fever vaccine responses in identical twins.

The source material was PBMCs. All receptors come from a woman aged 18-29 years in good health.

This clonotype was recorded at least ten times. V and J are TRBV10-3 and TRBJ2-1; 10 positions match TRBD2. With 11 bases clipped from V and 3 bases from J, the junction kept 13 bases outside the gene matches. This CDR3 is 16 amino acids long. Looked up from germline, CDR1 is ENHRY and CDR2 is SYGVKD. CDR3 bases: TGTGCCTCCACAAAGGGGAGCGGGGGGGACTACAATGAGCAGTTCTTC. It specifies CASTKGSGGDYNEQFF.

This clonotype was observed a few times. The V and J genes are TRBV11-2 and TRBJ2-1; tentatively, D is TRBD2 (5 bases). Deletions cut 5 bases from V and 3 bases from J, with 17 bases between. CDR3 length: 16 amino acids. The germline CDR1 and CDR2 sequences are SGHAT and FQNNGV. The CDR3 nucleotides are TGTGCCAGCAGCCATAGCCCGGGATCCCTCTACAATGAGCAGTTCTTC. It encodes CASSHSPGSLYNEQFF.

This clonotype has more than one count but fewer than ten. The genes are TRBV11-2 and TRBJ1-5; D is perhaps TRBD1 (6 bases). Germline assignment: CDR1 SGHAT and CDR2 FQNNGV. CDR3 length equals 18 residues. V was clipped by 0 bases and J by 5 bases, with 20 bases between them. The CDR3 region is CASSLDVGAAGADQPQHF. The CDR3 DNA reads TGTGCCAGCAGCTTAGATGTTGGGGCGGCAGGGGCGGATCAGCCCCAGCATTTT.

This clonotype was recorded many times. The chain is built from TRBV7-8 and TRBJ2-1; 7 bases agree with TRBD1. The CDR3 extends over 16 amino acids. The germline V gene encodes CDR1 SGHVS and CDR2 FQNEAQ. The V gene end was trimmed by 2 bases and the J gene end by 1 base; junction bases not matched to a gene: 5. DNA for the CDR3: TGTGCCAGCAGCTTAATATGGGACAGTTCCTACAATGAGCAGTTCTTC. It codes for CASSLIWDSSYNEQFF.

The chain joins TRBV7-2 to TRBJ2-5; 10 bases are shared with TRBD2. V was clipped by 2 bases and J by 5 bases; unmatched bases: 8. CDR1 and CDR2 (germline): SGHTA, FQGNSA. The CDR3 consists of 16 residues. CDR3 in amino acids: CASSLRASGRGETQYF. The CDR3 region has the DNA TGTGCCAGCAGCTTAAGGGCTAGCGGGAGAGGGGAGACCCAGTACTTC.

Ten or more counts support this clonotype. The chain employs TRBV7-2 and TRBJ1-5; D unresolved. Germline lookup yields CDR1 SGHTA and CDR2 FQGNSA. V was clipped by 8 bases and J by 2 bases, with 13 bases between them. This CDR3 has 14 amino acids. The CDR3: CASSDFGGNQPQHF. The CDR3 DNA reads TGTGCCAGCTCAGACTTTGGGGGCAATCAGCCCCAGCATTTT.

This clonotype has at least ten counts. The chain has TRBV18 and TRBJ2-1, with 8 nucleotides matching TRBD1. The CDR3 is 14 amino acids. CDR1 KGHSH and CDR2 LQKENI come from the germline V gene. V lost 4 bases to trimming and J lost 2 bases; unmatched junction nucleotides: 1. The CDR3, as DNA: TGTGCCAGCTCACAGGACAGGGCCTACAATGAGCAGTTCTTC. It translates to CASSQDRAYNEQFF.

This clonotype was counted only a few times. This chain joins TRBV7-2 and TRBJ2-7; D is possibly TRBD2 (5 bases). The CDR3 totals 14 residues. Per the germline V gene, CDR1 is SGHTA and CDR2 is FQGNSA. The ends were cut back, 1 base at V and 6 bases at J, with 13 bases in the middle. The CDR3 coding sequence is TGTGCCAGCAGCTTAGGGCGCGGGTCTGGCGAGCAGTACTTC. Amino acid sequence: CASSLGRGSGEQYF. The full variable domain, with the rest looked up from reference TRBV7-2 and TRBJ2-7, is GAGVSQSPSNKVTEKGKDVELRCDPISGHTALYWYRQSLGQGLEFLIYFQGNSAPDKSGLPSDRFSAERTGGSVSTLTIQRTQQEDSAVYLCASSLGRGSGEQYFGPGTRLTVT.

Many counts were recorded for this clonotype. Here the CDR3 DNA reads TGCAGTGGCCTCTTTACTTACGAGCAGTACTTC. Encoded protein: CSGLFTYEQYF. The V call is TRBV20-1, the J call TRBJ2-7; D not certain. CDR3 size: 11 residues. The germline V gene has CDR1 DFQATT and CDR2 SNEGSKA (reference sequence). V was trimmed by 7 bases and J by 4 bases, leaving 11 bases between them.

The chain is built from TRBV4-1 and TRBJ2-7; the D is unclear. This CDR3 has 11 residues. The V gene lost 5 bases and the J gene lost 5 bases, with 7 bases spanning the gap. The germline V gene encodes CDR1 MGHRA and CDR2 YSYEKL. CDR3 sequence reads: CASSEVNEQYF. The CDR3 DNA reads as TGCGCCAGCAGCGAAGTAAACGAGCAGTACTTC.

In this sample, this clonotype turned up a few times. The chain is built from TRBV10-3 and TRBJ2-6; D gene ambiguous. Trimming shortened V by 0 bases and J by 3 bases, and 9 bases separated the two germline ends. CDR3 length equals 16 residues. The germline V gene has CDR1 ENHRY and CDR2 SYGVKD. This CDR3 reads CAISESRSGGANVLTF. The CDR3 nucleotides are TGTGCCATCAGTGAGTCGAGATCGGGTGGGGCCAACGTCCTGACTTTC.

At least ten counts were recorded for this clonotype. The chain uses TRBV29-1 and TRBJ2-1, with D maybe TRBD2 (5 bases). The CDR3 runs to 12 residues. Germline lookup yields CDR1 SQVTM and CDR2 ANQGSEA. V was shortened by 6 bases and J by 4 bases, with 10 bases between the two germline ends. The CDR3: CSVGREYNEQFF. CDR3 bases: TGCAGCGTCGGTAGGGAGTACAATGAGCAGTTCTTC.

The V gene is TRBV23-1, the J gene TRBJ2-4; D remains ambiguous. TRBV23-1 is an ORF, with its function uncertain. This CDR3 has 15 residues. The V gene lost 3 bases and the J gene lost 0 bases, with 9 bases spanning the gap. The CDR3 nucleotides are TGCGCCAGCAGTCAGTTATCTTTAGCCAAAAACATTCAGTACTTC. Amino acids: CASSQLSLAKNIQYF.

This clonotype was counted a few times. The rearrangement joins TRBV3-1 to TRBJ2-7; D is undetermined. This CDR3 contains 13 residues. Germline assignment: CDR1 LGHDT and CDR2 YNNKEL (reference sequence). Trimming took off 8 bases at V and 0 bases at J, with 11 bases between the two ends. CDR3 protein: CASVGRSSYEQYF. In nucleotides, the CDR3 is TGTGCCAGCGTTGGCAGGAGCTCCTACGAGCAGTACTTC.

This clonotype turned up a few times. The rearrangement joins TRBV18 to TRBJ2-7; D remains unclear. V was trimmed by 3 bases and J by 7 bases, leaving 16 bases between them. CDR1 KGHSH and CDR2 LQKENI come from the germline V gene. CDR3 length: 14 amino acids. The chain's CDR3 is CASSPIATIGEQYF. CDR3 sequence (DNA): TGTGCCAGCTCACCTATCGCAACTATTGGGGAGCAGTACTTC.

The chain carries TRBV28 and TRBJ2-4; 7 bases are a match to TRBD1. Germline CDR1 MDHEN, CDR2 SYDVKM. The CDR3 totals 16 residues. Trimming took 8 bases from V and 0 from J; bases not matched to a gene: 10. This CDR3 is CASQLSRGIAKNIQYF. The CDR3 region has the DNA TGTGCCAGCCAATTGTCCAGGGGGATAGCCAAAAACATTCAGTACTTC. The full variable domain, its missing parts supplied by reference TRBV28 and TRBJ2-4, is DVKVTQSSRYLVKRTGEKVFLECVQDMDHENMFWYRQDPGLGLRLIYFSYDVKMKEKGDIPEGYSVSREKKERFSLILESASTNQTSMYLCASQLSRGIAKNIQYFGAGTRLSVL.

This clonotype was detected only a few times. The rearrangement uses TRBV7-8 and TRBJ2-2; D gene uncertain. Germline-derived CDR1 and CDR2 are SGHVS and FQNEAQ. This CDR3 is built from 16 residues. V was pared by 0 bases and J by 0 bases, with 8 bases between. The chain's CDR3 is CASSLASGANTGELFF. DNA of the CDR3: TGTGCCAGCAGCTTAGCGAGTGGGGCGAACACCGGGGAGCTGTTTTTT.

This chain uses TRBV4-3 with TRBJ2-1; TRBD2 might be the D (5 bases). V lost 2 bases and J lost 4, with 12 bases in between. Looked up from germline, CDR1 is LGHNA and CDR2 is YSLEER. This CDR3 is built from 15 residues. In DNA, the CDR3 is TGCGCCAGCAGCCAACACAGAACGGGATACAATGAGCAGTTCTTC. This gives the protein CASSQHRTGYNEQFF.

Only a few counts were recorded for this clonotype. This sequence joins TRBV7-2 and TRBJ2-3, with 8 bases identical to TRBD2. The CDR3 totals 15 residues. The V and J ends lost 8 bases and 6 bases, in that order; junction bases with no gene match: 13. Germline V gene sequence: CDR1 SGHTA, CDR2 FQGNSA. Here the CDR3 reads CASGKTSVPPDTQYF. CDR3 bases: TGTGCCAGCGGGAAGACTAGCGTGCCCCCCGATACGCAGTATTTT.

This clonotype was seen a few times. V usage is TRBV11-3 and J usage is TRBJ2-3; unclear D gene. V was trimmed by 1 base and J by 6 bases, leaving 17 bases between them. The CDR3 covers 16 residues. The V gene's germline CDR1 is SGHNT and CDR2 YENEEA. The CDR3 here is CASSLGATGIGDTQYF. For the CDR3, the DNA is TGTGCCAGCAGCTTAGGCGCGACGGGCATAGGGGATACGCAGTATTTT.